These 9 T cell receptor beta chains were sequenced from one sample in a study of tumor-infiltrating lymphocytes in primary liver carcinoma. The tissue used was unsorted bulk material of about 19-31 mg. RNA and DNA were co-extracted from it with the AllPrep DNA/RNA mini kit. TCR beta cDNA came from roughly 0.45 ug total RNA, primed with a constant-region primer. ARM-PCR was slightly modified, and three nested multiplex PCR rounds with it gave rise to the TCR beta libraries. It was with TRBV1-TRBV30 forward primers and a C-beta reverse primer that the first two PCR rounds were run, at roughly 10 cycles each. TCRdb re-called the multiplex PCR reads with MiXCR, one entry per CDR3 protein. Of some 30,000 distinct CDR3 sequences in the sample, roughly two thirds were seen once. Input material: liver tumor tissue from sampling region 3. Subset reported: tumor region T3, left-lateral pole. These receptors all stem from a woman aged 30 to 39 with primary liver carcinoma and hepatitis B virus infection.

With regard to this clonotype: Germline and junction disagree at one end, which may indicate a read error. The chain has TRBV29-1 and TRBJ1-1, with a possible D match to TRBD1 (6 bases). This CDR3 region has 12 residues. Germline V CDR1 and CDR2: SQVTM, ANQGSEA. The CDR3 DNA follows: TGCAGCGTCGAGACTGGGGGCACTGAAACTTTCTTT. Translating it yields CSVETGGTETFF.

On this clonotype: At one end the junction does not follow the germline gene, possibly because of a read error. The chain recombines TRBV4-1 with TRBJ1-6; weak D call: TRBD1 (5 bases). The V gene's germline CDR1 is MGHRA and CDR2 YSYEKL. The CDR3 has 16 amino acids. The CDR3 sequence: CASSQDQTENNSPLYF. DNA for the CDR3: TGCGCCAGCAGCCAAGACCAGACAGAGAATAATTCACCCCTCTACTTT.

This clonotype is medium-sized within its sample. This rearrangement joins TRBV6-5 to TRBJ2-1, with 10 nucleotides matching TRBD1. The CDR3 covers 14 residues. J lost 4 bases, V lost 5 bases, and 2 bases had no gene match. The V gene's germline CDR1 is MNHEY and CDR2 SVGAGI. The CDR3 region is CASSPGQGYNEQFF. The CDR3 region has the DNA TGTGCCAGCAGTCCGGGACAGGGGTACAATGAGCAGTTCTTC.

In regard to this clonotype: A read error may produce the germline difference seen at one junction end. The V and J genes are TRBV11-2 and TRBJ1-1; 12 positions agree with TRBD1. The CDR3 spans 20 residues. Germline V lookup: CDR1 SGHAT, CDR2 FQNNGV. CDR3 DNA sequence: TGTGCCAGCAGCGCTCGGGACAGGGGGCGCAAGAGGTGCAGTGACACTGAGGCTTTCTTT. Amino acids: CASSARDRGRKRCSDTEAFF.

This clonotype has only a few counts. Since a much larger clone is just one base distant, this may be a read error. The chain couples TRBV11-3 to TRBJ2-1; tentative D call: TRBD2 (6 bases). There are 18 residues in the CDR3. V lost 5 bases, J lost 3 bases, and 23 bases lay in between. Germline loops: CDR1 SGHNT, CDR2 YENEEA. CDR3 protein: CASSPGQGRRAGYNEQFF. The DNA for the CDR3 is TGTGCCAGCAGCCCAGGTCAAGGCAGGAGGGCCGGCTACAATGAGCAGTTCTTC.

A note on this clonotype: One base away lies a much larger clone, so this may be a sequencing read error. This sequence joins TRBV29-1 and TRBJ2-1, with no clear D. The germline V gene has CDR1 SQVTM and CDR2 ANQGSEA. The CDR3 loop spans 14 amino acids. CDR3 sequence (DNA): TGCAGCGTTGTACCGGCAGGATCCGGCAATCAGCAGTTCTTC. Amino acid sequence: CSVVPAGSGNQQFF.

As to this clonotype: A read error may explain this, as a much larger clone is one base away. CDR3 residues: CASSQVLAATRELFF. CDR3 sequence (DNA): TGTGCCAGCAGCCAAGTTCTAGCAGCCACCCGGGAGCTGTTTTTT. J is TRBJ2-2 and V is TRBV4-2; a possible D gene is TRBD2 (5 bases). CDR1 and CDR2 from the germline V gene are LGHNA and YNFKEQ. This CDR3 spans 15 amino acids.

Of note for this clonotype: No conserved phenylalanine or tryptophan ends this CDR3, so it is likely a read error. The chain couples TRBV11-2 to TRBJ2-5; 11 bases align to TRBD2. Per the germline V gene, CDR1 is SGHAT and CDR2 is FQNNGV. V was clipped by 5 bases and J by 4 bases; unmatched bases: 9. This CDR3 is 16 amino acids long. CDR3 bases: TGTGCCAGCAGCCCCGGTACTAGCGGGAGTATAGAGACCCAGTACTTA. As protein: CASSPGTSGSIETQYL.

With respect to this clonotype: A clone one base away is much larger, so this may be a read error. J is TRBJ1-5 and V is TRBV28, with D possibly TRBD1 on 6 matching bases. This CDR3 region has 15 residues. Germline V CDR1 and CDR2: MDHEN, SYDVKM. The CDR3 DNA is TGTGCCAACAGTTTAGCCTGGGACATAGGTCAGCCCCAGCATTTT. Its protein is CANSLAWDIGQPQHF.